This T cell receptor (beta chain) was profiled in a study of Graves' ophthalmopathy and Graves' hyperthyroidism. Study-wide points: Using a 13-signature model, the authors split ophthalmopathy from stable hyperthyroidism, with 85% to 90% sensitivity and 81.08% specificity.

Looked up from germline, CDR1 is LNHDA and CDR2 is SQIVND (reference sequence). Trimming pared 5 bases from V and 2 bases from J, leaving 18 bases between. This CDR3 region has 16 residues. As the template, RNA transcripts were used to amplify TCR beta CDR3 regions. Investigators did first-round RT-PCR with HTBI primers, then second-round multiplex PCR. TCRdb passed the multiplex PCR reads through MiXCR, listing each CDR3 protein once. The sample lists over a million distinct CDR3 sequences; roughly two fifths were seen once. If patients had other autoimmune diseases, uncontrolled infections, pregnancy or lactation, they were excluded. Clinicians made diagnoses from clinical symptoms, serum thyroxine, TRAb, thyroid ultrasound and orbital computed tomography. This clonotype appeared many times. Its antigen is undetermined.

This chain links TRBV19 with TRBJ1-2; D gene unclear. This clonotype was sampled from an adult man with Graves' hyperthyroidism. Sequenced sample: peripheral blood or thyroid tissue (not recorded which). The CDR3 DNA reads TGTGCCAGTAGTCCCCCCCACGGAACAAACAACTATGGCTACACCTTC. This translates into CASSPPHGTNNYGYTF.